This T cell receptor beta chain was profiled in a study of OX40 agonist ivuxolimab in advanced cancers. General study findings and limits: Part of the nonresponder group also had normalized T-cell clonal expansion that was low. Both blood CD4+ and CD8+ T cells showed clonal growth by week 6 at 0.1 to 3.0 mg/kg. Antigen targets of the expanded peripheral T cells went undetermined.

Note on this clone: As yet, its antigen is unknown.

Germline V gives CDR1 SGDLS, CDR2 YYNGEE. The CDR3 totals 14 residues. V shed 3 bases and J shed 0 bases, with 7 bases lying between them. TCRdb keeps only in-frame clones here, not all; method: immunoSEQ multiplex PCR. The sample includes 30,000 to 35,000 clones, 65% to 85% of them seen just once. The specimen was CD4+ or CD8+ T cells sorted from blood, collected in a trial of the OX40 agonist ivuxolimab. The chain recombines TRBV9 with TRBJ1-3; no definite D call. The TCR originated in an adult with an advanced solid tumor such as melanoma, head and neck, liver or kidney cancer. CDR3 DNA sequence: TGTGCCAGCAGCGGAGACAACTCTGGAAACACCATATATTTT. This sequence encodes CASSGDNSGNTIYF.